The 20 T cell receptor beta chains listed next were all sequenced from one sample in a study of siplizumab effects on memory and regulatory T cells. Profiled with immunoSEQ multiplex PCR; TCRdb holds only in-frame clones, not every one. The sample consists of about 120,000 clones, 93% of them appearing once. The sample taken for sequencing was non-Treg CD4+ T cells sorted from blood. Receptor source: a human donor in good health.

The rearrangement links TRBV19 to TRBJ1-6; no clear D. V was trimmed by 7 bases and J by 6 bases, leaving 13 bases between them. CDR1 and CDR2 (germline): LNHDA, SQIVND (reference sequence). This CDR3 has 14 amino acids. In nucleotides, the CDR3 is TGTGCCAGTACCACCGGCGGTTTTAATTCACCCCTCCACTTT. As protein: CASTTGGFNSPLHF.

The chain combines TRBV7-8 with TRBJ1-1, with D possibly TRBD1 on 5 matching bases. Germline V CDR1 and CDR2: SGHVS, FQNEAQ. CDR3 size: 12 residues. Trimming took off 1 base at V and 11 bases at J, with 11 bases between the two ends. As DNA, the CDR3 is TGTGCCAGCAGCTTAGTCGGGGGGTACGCTTTCTTT. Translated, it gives CASSLVGGYAFF.

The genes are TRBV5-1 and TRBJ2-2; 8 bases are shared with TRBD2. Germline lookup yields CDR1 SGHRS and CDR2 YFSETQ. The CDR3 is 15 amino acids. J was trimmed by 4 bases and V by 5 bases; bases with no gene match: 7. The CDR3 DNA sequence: TGCGCCAGCAGACTGCGGGGGGCGTCCACCGGGGAGCTGTTTTTT. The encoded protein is CASRLRGASTGELFF.

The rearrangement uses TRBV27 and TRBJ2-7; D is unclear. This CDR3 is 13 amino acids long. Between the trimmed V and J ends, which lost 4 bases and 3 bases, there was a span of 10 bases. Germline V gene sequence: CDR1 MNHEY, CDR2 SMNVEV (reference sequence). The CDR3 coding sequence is TGTGCCAGCAGTTCCAGAGTATTCTACGAGCAGTACTTC. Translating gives CASSSRVFYEQYF.

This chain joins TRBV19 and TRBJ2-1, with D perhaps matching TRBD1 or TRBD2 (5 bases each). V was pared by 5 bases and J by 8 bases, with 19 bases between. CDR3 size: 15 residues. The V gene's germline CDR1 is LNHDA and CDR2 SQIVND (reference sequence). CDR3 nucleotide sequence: TGTGCCAGTAGTCCTGGGGGACGAGGCAGCGATGAGCAGTTCTTC. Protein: CASSPGGRGSDEQFF.

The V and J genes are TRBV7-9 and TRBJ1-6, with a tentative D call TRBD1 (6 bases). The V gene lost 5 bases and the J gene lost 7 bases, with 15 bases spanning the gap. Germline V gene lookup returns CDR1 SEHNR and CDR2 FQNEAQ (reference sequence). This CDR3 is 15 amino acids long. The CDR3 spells CASSADSGGNSPLHF. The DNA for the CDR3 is TGTGCCAGCAGCGCAGACAGCGGGGGCAATTCACCCCTCCACTTT.

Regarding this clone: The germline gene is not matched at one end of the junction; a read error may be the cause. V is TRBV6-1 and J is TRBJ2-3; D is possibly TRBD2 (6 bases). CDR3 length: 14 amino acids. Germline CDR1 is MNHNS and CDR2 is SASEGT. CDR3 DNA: TGTGCCAGCAGCGAAGGGGACTCCACATATACGCAGTATTTT. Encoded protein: CASSEGDSTYTQYF.

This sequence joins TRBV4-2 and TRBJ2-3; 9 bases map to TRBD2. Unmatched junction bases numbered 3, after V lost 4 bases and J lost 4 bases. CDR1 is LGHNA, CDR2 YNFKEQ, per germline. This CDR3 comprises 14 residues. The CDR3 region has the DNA TGTGCCAGCAGCCGCGGGGGGGCCCCAGATACGCAGTATTTT. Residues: CASSRGGAPDTQYF.

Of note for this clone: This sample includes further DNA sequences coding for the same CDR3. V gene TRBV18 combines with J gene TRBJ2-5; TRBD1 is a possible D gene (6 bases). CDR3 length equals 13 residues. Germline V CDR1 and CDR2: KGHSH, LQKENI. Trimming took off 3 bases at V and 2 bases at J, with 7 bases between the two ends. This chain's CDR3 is CASSPGTQETQYF. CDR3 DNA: TGTGCCAGCTCACCGGGGACACAAGAGACCCAGTACTTC.

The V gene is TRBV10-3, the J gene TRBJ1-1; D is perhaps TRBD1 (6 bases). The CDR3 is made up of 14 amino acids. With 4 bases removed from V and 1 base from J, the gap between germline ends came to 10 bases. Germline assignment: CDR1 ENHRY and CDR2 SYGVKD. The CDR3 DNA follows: TGTGCCATCAGTGTGGGGGGCTCGAACACTGAAGCTTTCTTT. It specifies CAISVGGSNTEAFF.

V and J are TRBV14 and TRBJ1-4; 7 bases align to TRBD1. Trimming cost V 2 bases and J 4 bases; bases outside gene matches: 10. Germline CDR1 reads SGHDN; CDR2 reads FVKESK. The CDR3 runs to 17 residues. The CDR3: CASSQQARQGHNEKLFF. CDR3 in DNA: TGTGCCAGCAGCCAACAAGCCCGACAGGGCCATAATGAAAAACTGTTTTTT. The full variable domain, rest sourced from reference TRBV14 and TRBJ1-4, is EAGVTQFPSHSVIEKGQTVTLRCDPISGHDNLYWYRRVMGKEIKFLLHFVKESKQDESGMPNNRFLAERTGGTYSTLKVQPAELEDSGVYFCASSQQARQGHNEKLFFGSGTQLSVL.

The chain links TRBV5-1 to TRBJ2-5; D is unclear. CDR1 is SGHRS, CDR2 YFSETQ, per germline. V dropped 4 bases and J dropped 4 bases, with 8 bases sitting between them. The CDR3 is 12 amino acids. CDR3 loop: CASSVIGETQYF. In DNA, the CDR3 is TGCGCCAGCAGCGTAATAGGAGAGACCCAGTACTTC.

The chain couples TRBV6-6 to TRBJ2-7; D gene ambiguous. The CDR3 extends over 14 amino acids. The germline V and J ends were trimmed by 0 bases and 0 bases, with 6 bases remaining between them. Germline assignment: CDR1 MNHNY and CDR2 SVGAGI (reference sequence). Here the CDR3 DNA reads TGTGCCAGCAGTTACTCGTCCAGCTCCTACGAGCAGTACTTC. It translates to CASSYSSSSYEQYF.

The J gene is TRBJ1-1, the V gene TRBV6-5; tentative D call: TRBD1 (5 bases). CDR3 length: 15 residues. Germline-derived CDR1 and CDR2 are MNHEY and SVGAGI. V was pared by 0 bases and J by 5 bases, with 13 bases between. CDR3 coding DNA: TGTGCCAGCAGTTACTCGGGGCAGAAGGGGACTGAAGCTTTCTTT. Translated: CASSYSGQKGTEAFF.

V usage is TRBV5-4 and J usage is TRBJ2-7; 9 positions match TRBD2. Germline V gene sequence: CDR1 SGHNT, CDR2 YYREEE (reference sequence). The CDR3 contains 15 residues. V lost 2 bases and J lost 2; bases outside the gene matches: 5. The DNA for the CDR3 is TGTGCCAGCAGCTTCCTGACTAGCGGCGCCTACGAGCAGTACTTC. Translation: CASSFLTSGAYEQYF. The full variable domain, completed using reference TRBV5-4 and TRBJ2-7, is ETGVTQSPTHLIKTRGQQVTLRCSSQSGHNTVSWYQQALGQGPQFIFQYYREEENGRGNFPPRFSGLQFPNYSSELNVNALELDDSALYLCASSFLTSGAYEQYFGPGTRLTVT.

CDR3 sequence (DNA): TGTGCCAGCAGAAACAGCGGGGGGGCCGGAAAGACCCAGTACTTC. Protein: CASRNSGGAGKTQYF. The chain links TRBV28 to TRBJ2-5; the match to TRBD2 covers 10 bases. The CDR3 contains 15 residues. The germline V gene encodes CDR1 MDHEN and CDR2 SYDVKM. V gave up 6 bases and J gave up 6 bases; unmatched junction bases: 10.

The CDR3 region is CASSLSTGEYYGYTF. CDR3 nucleotides: TGTGCCAGCAGCTTATCCACAGGGGAGTACTATGGCTACACCTTC. The gene calls are TRBV5-5 and TRBJ1-2; 7 bases are shared with TRBD1. The CDR3 runs to 15 residues. J lost 3 bases, V lost 2 bases, and 7 bases had no gene match. Germline V gene lookup returns CDR1 SGHKS and CDR2 YYEKEE (reference sequence).

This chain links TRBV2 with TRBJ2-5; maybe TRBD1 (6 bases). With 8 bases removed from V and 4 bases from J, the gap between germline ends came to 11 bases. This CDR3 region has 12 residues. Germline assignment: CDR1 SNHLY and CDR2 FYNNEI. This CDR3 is CASEWTAETQYF. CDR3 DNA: TGTGCCAGCGAGTGGACAGCAGAGACCCAGTACTTC.

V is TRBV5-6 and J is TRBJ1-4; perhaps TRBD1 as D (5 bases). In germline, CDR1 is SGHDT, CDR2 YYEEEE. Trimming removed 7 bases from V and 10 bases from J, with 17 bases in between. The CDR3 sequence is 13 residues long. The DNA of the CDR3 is TGTGCCAGCTGCCGGGACCGGGGGGGAAAACTGTTTTTT. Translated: CASCRDRGGKLFF.

The CDR3 DNA is TGTGCCAGCTCACCACCCAGCCAAGAGACCCAGTACTTC. It specifies CASSPPSQETQYF. The gene calls are TRBV18 and TRBJ2-5, with D unclear. This CDR3 has 13 amino acids. Trimming pared 0 bases from V and 1 base from J, leaving 3 bases between. Germline V gives CDR1 KGHSH, CDR2 LQKENI.